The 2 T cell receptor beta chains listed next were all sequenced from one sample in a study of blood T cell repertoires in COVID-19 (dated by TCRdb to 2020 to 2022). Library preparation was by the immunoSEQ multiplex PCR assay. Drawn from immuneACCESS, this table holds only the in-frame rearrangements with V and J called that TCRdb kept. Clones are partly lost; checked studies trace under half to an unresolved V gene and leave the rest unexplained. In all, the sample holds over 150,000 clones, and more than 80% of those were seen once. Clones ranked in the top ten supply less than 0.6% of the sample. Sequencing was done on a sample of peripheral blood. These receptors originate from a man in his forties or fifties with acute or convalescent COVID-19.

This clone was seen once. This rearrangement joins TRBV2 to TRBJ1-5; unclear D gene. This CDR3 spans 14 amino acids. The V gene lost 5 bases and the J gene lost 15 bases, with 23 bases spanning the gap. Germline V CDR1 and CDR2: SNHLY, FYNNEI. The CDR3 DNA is TGTGCCAGCAGTAAGATATCGGGTGCGGCAGAATGGCATTTT. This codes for CASSKISGAAEWHF. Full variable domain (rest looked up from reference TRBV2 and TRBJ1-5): EPEVTQTPSHQVTQMGQEVILRCVPISNHLYFYWYRQILGQKVEFLVSFYNNEISEKSEIFDDQFSVERPDGSNFTLKIRSTKLEDSAMYFCASSKISGAAEWHFGDGTRLSIL.

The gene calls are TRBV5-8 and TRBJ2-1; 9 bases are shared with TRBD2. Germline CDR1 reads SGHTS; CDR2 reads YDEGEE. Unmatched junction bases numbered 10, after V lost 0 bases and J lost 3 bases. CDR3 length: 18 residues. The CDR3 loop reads CASSLAGGSGGIYNEQFF. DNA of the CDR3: TGTGCCAGCAGCTTGGCCGGGGGTAGCGGGGGAATCTACAATGAGCAGTTCTTC.